Listed below are T cell receptor beta chains from one sample, sequenced in a study of Ad26.COV2.S vaccination and SARS-CoV-2 variants. Measured with immunoSEQ multiplex PCR; TCRdb has only the in-frame clones, and not every one. The table lists some 640,000 clones, 89% of them singletons, with over 1.3% in the top ten. The material was peripheral blood, obtained in a trial of Ad26.COV2.S vaccine versus placebo. These receptors were taken from a person between 18 and 59 years old who received the Ad26.COV2.S COVID-19 vaccine or a placebo. The CDR3 runs from the conserved cysteine through the conserved F or W. The order of the fields is clone size, D gene, V gene, J gene, CDR3 DNA, CDR3 protein. D genes are given only for firm matches. For some rows the clone size is stated as once, few or many, or as a class when expanded; others skip it.

abundance: -
d_gene: TRBD1
v_gene: TRBV7-8
j_gene: TRBJ2-7
CDR3nt: TGTGCCAGCAGCTTAGTAAGGGGGCTTTCCTACGAGCAGTACTTC
CDR3aa: CASSLVRGLSYEQYF

abundance: -
d_gene: -
v_gene: TRBV6-5
j_gene: TRBJ1-1
CDR3nt: TGTGCCAGCAGAGACCGGAACTTTAAGACTGAAGCTTTCTTT
CDR3aa: CASRDRNFKTEAFF

abundance: -
d_gene: -
v_gene: TRBV6-5
j_gene: TRBJ2-7
CDR3nt: TGTGCCAGCAGTTACTCGAGCAGGGGTTACGAGCAGTACTTC
CDR3aa: CASSYSSRGYEQYF

abundance: -
d_gene: -
v_gene: TRBV4-1
j_gene: TRBJ2-5
CDR3nt: TGCGCCAGCAGCCAAGGTCCTGGGACCATTGTGGAGACCCAGTACTTC
CDR3aa: CASSQGPGTIVETQYF

abundance: -
d_gene: TRBD1
v_gene: TRBV5-6
j_gene: TRBJ1-1
CDR3nt: TGTGCCAGCAGCCCAAGACAGGGCAACACTGAAGCTTTCTTT
CDR3aa: CASSPRQGNTEAFF

abundance: -
d_gene: -
v_gene: TRBV15
j_gene: TRBJ2-5
CDR3nt: TGTGCCACCAGCAAACAAGGGTCTCGAGGAGAGACCCAGTACTTC
CDR3aa: CATSKQGSRGETQYF

abundance: few
d_gene: -
v_gene: TRBV15
j_gene: TRBJ2-2
CDR3nt: TGTGCCACCAGCAGAGATTTGAGCACCGGGGAGCTGTTTTTT
CDR3aa: CATSRDLSTGELFF

abundance: once
d_gene: -
v_gene: TRBV11-3
j_gene: TRBJ2-3
CDR3nt: TGTGCCAGCAGCCCCAGGGCAGGGAACACAGATACGCAGTATTTT
CDR3aa: CASSPRAGNTDTQYF

abundance: -
d_gene: TRBD1
v_gene: TRBV7-2
j_gene: TRBJ2-7
CDR3nt: TGTGCCAGCGGAGACCGGGACAGGGGATTCTACGAGCAGTACTTC
CDR3aa: CASGDRDRGFYEQYF

abundance: -
d_gene: TRBD1
v_gene: TRBV3-1/TRBV3-2
j_gene: TRBJ2-7
CDR3nt: TGTGCCAGCAGCCCCGGGACAGGGTACTACGAGCAGTACTTC
CDR3aa: CASSPGTGYYEQYF

abundance: once
d_gene: -
v_gene: TRBV30
j_gene: TRBJ1-3
CDR3nt: TGTGCCTGGAGCCGTCGGGTAGGCTCTGGAAACACCATATATTTT
CDR3aa: CAWSRRVGSGNTIYF

abundance: -
d_gene: -
v_gene: TRBV18
j_gene: TRBJ2-1
CDR3nt: TGTGCCAGCTCACCAGGGGCGAGCTCCTACAATGAGCAGTTCTTC
CDR3aa: CASSPGASSYNEQFF

abundance: -
d_gene: -
v_gene: TRBV2
j_gene: TRBJ1-6
CDR3nt: TGTGCCAGCACCCCCCCGGGAAGAAATAATTCACCCCTCCACTTT
CDR3aa: CASTPPGRNNSPLHF

abundance: -
d_gene: -
v_gene: TRBV5-1
j_gene: TRBJ1-1
CDR3nt: TGCGCCAGCAGCTTGCAGGGGACGACTGAAGCTTTCTTT
CDR3aa: CASSLQGTTEAFF

abundance: -
d_gene: -
v_gene: TRBV11-2
j_gene: TRBJ2-7
CDR3nt: TGTGCCAGCAGCCGCGAGACAGGTGGCTCCTACGAGCAGTACTTC
CDR3aa: CASSRETGGSYEQYF

abundance: once
d_gene: -
v_gene: TRBV30
j_gene: TRBJ1-5
CDR3nt: TGTGCCTGGAGTGCCACAGGGAATCAGCCCCAGCATTTT
CDR3aa: CAWSATGNQPQHF

abundance: -
d_gene: -
v_gene: TRBV7-2
j_gene: TRBJ2-1
CDR3nt: TGTGCCAGCAGCCGCGGGACAGAGCAGTTCTTC
CDR3aa: CASSRGTEQFF

abundance: -
d_gene: -
v_gene: TRBV27
j_gene: TRBJ2-7
CDR3nt: TGTGCCAGCAGTCCATACGTCCCTGGGACGGGAAATGGCTACGAGCAGTACTTC
CDR3aa: CASSPYVPGTGNGYEQYF

abundance: -
d_gene: TRBD1
v_gene: TRBV6-5
j_gene: TRBJ2-3
CDR3nt: TGTGCCAGCAGAGCGACAGGGCTGGATACGCAGTATTTT
CDR3aa: CASRATGLDTQYF

abundance: -
d_gene: TRBD2
v_gene: TRBV9
j_gene: TRBJ2-7
CDR3nt: TGTGCCAGCAGCATCGGACTAGAGGGCTACGAGCAGTACTTC
CDR3aa: CASSIGLEGYEQYF

abundance: -
d_gene: TRBD1
v_gene: TRBV19
j_gene: TRBJ1-5
CDR3nt: TGTGCCAGTATTGACAGGGCCGTTAATCAGCCCCAGCATTTT
CDR3aa: CASIDRAVNQPQHF

abundance: -
d_gene: -
v_gene: TRBV24-1
j_gene: TRBJ2-3
CDR3nt: TGTGCCACCAGTGACGGGGGCAGGGATACGCAGTATTTT
CDR3aa: CATSDGGRDTQYF

abundance: -
d_gene: TRBD2
v_gene: TRBV6-5
j_gene: TRBJ2-3
CDR3nt: TGTGCCAGCAATGGGGGGGCAGATACGCAGTATTTT
CDR3aa: CASNGGADTQYF

abundance: -
d_gene: TRBD1
v_gene: TRBV12-3/TRBV12-4
j_gene: TRBJ1-5
CDR3nt: TGTGCCAGCAGTCCCGACAGGGATCAGCCCCAGCATTTT
CDR3aa: CASSPDRDQPQHF

abundance: once
d_gene: -
v_gene: TRBV7-9
j_gene: TRBJ2-1
CDR3nt: TGTGCCAGCAGCCCGACCCGACTAACCGGGCAGTTCTTC
CDR3aa: CASSPTRLTGQFF

abundance: -
d_gene: TRBD1
v_gene: TRBV7-8
j_gene: TRBJ2-5
CDR3nt: TGTGCCAGCAGCATTGGACAGGTTGAGGAGACCCAGTACTTC
CDR3aa: CASSIGQVEETQYF

abundance: -
d_gene: -
v_gene: TRBV5-4
j_gene: TRBJ1-4
CDR3nt: TGTGCCAGCAGCTTCGCGGGATCAAGTAATGAAAAACTGTTTTTT
CDR3aa: CASSFAGSSNEKLFF

abundance: -
d_gene: -
v_gene: TRBV6-4
j_gene: TRBJ2-1
CDR3nt: TGTGCCAGCAGTTTAAGGGGGGGCAATGAGCAGTTCTTC
CDR3aa: CASSLRGGNEQFF

abundance: -
d_gene: -
v_gene: TRBV30
j_gene: TRBJ2-7
CDR3nt: TGTGCCTGGGAGGGGGACTCCTCCGCCTACGAGCAGTACTTC
CDR3aa: CAWEGDSSAYEQYF

abundance: few
d_gene: -
v_gene: TRBV30
j_gene: TRBJ1-5
CDR3nt: TGTGCCTGGAGTGTAGGGGCAGACAATCAGCCCCAGCATTTT
CDR3aa: CAWSVGADNQPQHF

abundance: -
d_gene: -
v_gene: TRBV19
j_gene: TRBJ1-4
CDR3nt: TGTGCCAGTAGGATGGACCCTAATGAAAAACTGTTTTTT
CDR3aa: CASRMDPNEKLFF

abundance: -
d_gene: TRBD2
v_gene: TRBV2
j_gene: TRBJ2-1
CDR3nt: TGTGCCAGCAGTGACCCCAGACTAGCGGGAGACGAGCAGTTCTTC
CDR3aa: CASSDPRLAGDEQFF